This T cell receptor beta chain was identified during a study of blood T cell repertoires in COVID-19. About the study: Donors in the United States, Italy and Spain gave samples during acute or convalescent COVID-19. Sample material is recorded as cDNA or gDNA derived from T cells, B-cell-depleted T cells, or PBMCs.

Per the authors' pipeline: Estimated nucleated cell counts came from reference gene primer amplification. Sequencing used immunoSEQ multiplex PCR; TCRdb keeps in-frame clones, though not all of them. Clone size and V and J calls were adopted from that table, with D and trimming inferred from the DNA. In the table there are about 100,000 clones, 79% of which are singletons. Germline CDR1 is MDHEN and CDR2 is SYDVKM. The CDR3 spans 17 residues. With 5 bases clipped from V and 4 bases from J, the junction kept 10 bases outside the gene matches. The rearrangement uses TRBV28 and TRBJ2-3; 12 bases align to TRBD1. The source material was peripheral blood. This sequence originates from a woman older than 75 with active or convalescent COVID-19. The CDR3 nucleotides read TGTGCCAGCAGTCCACTCTCGGGGACAGGGGGCGCAGATACGCAGTATTTT. Protein sequence: CASSPLSGTGGADTQYF.